Sequencing of this TCR beta chain was carried out in a study of cytomegalovirus exposure and HLA in healthy donors (dated 2017 in TCRdb). Some background on the complete study: An earlier analysis of a few hundred of the donors reported approximately 300 Gb of sequence data and around 100 million unique TCR beta sequences obtained from about 170 million T cells. Roughly 300 gigabases of sequencing data and roughly 90 million unique TCR sequences were included in an early release covering several hundred HLA-typed donors. The genetic ancestry cluster associated with self-reported Caucasian donors included about four fifths of the 300 to 400 genotyped donors. The study aimed to test whether cataloging public T cell receptors could reveal signatures of past pathogen exposure. The T cell repertoires of 666 subjects were profiled by immunosequencing and related to cytomegalovirus serostatus. A separate validation cohort of roughly 110 different subjects was used in addition to the roughly 670-subject first cohort. To predict cytomegalovirus infection status, the study brought together high-throughput TCR immunosequencing, statistical association of individual TCRs with disease status, and machine learning. A later analysis re-examined previously published TCR beta repertoires from more than 600 donors and added high-resolution HLA genotyping to investigate patterns of TCR occurrence. The later analysis used no new phenotypic data to find candidate immune exposures, relying instead on TCR beta sequences and their occurrence across donors. In an earlier analysis of 500 to 650 of the donors, high-throughput TCR beta sequencing was used to judge whether each TCR beta V gene segment behaved as functional or pseudogenic. Donor age, sex, ethnicity and CMV serostatus were compiled together with the repertoire data. A later genetic analysis took genome-wide SNP genotypes for about three fifths of the roughly 700 donors and used that subset as a discovery cohort. Every repertoire in the discovery cohort had been generated on one and the same sequencing platform. HLA typing included class I and class II loci at four-digit resolution. Typing coverage varied by locus: roughly 629-640 donors for A, B, C, DRB1 and DQB1; roughly 510 for DQA1; approximately 610 for DPA1; under 490 for DPB1. Four to six DR-DQ haplotypes were handled as single units for association and clustering, since linkage in the cohort was strong. Among 398 genotyped donors of the cohort, an average of roughly 240,000 unique TCR beta nucleotide sequences were sequenced per donor, around 20% of them non-productive.

The library was generated by the immunoSEQ multiplex PCR assay. The multiplex PCR relied on a mix of 60 forward primers for TCR Vbeta segments and 13 reverse primers for TCR Jbeta segments. A multiplex PCR assay on genomic DNA amplified the CDR3 region of rearranged TCR beta genes. On the Illumina HiSeq System, the amplified TCR beta libraries were sequenced as 87-base-pair reads. In the authors' own workflow: Across the 700 or so repertoires, a later analysis counted tens of millions of unique TCR beta chains, around 11 million of which were shared by at least two donors. To remove PCR and sequencing errors, raw reads were error-corrected and collapsed into unique sequences using a nearest-neighbor algorithm that merged closely related sequences. Alignment of CDR3 sequences to IMGT reference sequences was used to assign V, D and J gene segments. For a sequence to be retained, a match of at least six nucleotides to both a V gene segment and a J gene segment was required. Rearrangements were called productive when the CDR3 lacked stop codons and stayed in frame with V and J; all others were non-productive. CDR3 was defined according to IMGT convention as the region running from the second conserved V-encoded cysteine to the conserved J-encoded phenylalanine. Sequences without an unambiguous match to a single V gene segment were excluded from the earlier analysis of 500 to 700 of the donors. An earlier analysis of several hundred of the donors classified V segments as functional when productive rearrangements were above 56.7% and as segregating when the standard deviation between donors was above 5%. A statistical classification framework was built to diagnose cytomegalovirus status from the catalog of TCR beta chain sequences. In a later analysis, TCR nucleotide sequences were compared against IMGT/GENE-DB human TR gene sequences so that V and J genes could be assigned. In a later analysis, CDR3 sequences and most-parsimonious VDJ recombination scenarios were assigned using the TCRdist pipeline. In a later analysis, each TCR beta chain was defined by its CDR3 amino acid sequence together with its V-gene family, and reads lacking a unique V-gene family were excluded. As a way to deal with suspected cross-contamination and a sequencing artifact, a later analysis dropped nearly 600 nucleotide sequences that were highly shared and had low generation probability. In a later analysis, a clonal expansion index for each public chain was calculated from normalized within-repertoire ranks of inferred template counts. A later analysis computed generation probabilities with a VDJ recombination model fitted to out-of-frame rearrangements, and checked the results against IGoR. In a later analysis, hypergeometric tests were used to score TCR-TCR, TCR-HLA and TCR-CMV co-occurrence, with a repertoire-size bias correction applied to TCR pairs. To estimate false discovery rates, a later analysis permuted the HLA or CMV assignments 20 times. A later analysis grouped co-occurring TCRs with DBSCAN, adding TCRdist sequence similarity when clustering within HLA-allele-positive subsets. For co-occurrence clustering, repertoires with fewer than 30,000 or more than 120,000 public chains were excluded, along with five or six repertoires with anomalous nucleotide sharing. Here the immuneACCESS table is served through TCRdb, limited to in-frame sequences with V and J called. Missing clones are a known gap in these copies; in checked studies unresolved V genes cover under half, and the rest lacks a known reason. Clone size and the V and J calls come from that table; the DNA yielded D and trimming. In all, the sample holds around 110,000 clones, and 8% to 10% of those were seen once. 3% of the sample lies in the top ten.

Cut back by 5 bases and 6 bases, the V and J ends lie 13 bases apart. Taken from cysteine to phenylalanine, the CDR3 has 13 residues. Only the CDR3 DNA stays, 39 bases, in frame from base 1. In the germline V gene, CDR1 corresponds to SNHLY and CDR2 to FYNNEI. Broad study findings and their caveats: A later genetic analysis reported fewer N-insertions in productive TCRs among donors in an Asian-associated ancestry cluster than the approximately 670-donor mean. A group of highly shared sequence variants was considered likely to be a technical artifact of the sequencing pipeline. In vitro tests confirmed that a few of the cytomegalovirus-associated TCR beta chains recognize cytomegalovirus antigens. Because the 87-base-pair reads could not distinguish some IMGT-functional V segments, including TRBV6-2 and TRBV6-3, those segments were excluded. The classifier was reported to diagnose cytomegalovirus status with high specificity and sensitivity in both the original cohort and the validation cohort. A further reported finding was that TCR beta sequences accurately predicted the HLA-A and HLA-B alleles for most subjects in the first cohort. In a later analysis, some 18,000 TCR beta sequences were associated with specific HLA alleles at a false discovery rate of 0.05. In a later analysis, the rate of TCR association differed among HLA loci, with DRB1 alleles having the most associated TCRs and HLA-C alleles having the fewest. A later analysis found that HLA-associated TCR beta chains were more clonally expanded and had lower generation probabilities than equally common non-associated chains. The presence/absence analyses assumed that sequencing depth was roughly uniform across donors, and that assumption may not be true. Linkage disequilibrium might explain the correlated functional status among segregating V segments, but an unknown experimental factor could not be ruled out. In a later genetic analysis, a missense DCLRE1C variant was associated with V-gene and J-gene trimming of TCR beta chains, and the association was replicated in an independent cohort. Immune exposure information for the cohort was limited to CMV serostatus. Because HLA typing was unavailable for some donors at each locus, only the typed subset was used in association tests. According to the authors, the approach could potentially be generalized to other disease states and immunological phenotypes. In the study, approximately 160 TCR beta chains were listed as associated with cytomegalovirus. A later analysis reported that several top co-occurrence clusters appeared linked to parvovirus B19, influenza, CMV and Epstein-Barr virus. When HLA alleles, especially DR and DQ, strongly co-occurred, attributing TCR associations to individual alleles was difficult. While some public TCRs were present in many individuals, most TCR sequences turned up only very rarely across donors. The earlier analysis of 587 of the donors excluded roughly 17 rarely observed V segments, including chromosome 9 orphons, because counts were too low. Broadly in line with IMGT annotations, most TCR beta V segments showed up in productive rearrangements about 90% or about 30% of the time in an earlier analysis of 587 of the donors. This cohort had only TCR beta chains sequenced, and the lack of alpha or paired-chain data limited which features could be detected. A later analysis found that most CMV-associated TCR beta chains appeared HLA-restricted, with HLA associations seemingly driven largely by CMV exposure.

This clone was seen more than once but under ten times. The antigen this receptor binds is unknown. No much larger clone is present one base from it, and per-base qualities are unavailable. The cohort comprised more than 550 healthy bone marrow donors. All cohort members were sampled while nominally healthy, although unrecorded immune exposures were likely present. The donor was CMV seronegative and belonged to the group of 352 seronegative cohort members. A peripheral blood sample was provided by each donor, and peripheral blood mononuclear cells were used for TCR beta sequencing. Genomic DNA was extracted from the blood cell samples with the Qiagen DNeasy Blood Extraction Kit.

Sequenced input: PBMCs. Recombination linked TRBV2 to TRBJ1-1; a tentative D call is TRBD1 (5 bases match). This sequence was found in a man aged 25-45 years in good health and CMV-seronegative. The CDR3 region has the sequence CASSRGESAEAFF. The DNA is as follows: TGTGCCAGCAGTCGGGGGGAGTCCGCTGAAGCTTTCTTT.